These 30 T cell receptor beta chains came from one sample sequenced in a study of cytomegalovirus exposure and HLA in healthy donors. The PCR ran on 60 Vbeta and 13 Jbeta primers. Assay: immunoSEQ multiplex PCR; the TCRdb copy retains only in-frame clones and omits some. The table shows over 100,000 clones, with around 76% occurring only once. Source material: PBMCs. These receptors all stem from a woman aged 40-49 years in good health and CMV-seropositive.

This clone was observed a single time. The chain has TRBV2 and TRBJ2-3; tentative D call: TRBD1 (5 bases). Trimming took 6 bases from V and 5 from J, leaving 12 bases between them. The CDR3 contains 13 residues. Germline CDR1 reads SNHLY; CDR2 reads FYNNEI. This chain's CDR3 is CASSEQGGDTQYF. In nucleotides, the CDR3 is TGTGCCAGCAGCGAGCAGGGTGGAGATACGCAGTATTTT.

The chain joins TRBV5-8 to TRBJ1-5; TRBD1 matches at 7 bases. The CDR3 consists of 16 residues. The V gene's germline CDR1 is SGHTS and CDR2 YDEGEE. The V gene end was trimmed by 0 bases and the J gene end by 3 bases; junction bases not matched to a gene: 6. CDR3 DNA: TGTGCCAGCAGCTTGGATCGGGACAGAATCAATCAGCCCCAGCATTTT. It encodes CASSLDRDRINQPQHF. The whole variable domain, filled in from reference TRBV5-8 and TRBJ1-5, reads EAGVTQSPTHLIKTRGQQATLRCSPISGHTSVYWYQQALGLGLQFLLWYDEGEERNRGNFPPRFSGRQFPNYSSELNVNALELEDSALYLCASSLDRDRINQPQHFGDGTRLSIL.

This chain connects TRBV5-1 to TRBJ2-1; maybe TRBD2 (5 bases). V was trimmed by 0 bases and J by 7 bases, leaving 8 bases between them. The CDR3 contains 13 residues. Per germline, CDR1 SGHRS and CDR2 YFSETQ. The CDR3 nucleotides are TGCGCCAGCAGCTTGGGTCGGAGGAATGAGCAGTTCTTC. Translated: CASSLGRRNEQFF.

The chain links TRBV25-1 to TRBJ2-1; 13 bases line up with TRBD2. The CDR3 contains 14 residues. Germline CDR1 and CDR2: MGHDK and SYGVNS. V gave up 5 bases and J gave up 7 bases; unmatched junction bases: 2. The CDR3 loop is CASSWTSGGNEQFF. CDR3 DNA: TGTGCCAGCAGTTGGACTAGCGGGGGTAATGAGCAGTTCTTC.

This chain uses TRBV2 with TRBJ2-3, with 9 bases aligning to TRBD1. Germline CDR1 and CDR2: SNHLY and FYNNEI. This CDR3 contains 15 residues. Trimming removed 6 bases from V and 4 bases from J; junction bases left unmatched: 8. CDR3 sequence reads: CASRATGGVADTQYF. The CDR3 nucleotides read TGTGCCAGCAGGGCAACAGGGGGCGTCGCAGATACGCAGTATTTT.

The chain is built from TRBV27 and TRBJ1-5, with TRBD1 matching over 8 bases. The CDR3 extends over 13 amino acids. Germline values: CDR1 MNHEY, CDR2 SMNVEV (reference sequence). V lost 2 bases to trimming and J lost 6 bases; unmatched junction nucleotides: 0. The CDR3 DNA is TGTGCCAGCAGTTTAACAGGGGGTCAGCCCCAGCATTTT. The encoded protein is CASSLTGGQPQHF.

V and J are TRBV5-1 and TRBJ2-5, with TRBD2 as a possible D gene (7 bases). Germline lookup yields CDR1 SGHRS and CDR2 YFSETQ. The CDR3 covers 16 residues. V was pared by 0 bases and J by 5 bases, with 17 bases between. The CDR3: CASSLVGGAARETQYF. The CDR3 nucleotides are TGCGCCAGCAGCTTGGTGGGGGGGGCCGCCCGGGAGACCCAGTACTTC.

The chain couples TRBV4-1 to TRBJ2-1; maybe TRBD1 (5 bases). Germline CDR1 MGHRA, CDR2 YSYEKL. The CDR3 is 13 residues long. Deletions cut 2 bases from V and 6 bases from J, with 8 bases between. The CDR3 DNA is TGCGCCAGCAGCCAACAGGGTATCAATGAGCAGTTCTTC. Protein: CASSQQGINEQFF.

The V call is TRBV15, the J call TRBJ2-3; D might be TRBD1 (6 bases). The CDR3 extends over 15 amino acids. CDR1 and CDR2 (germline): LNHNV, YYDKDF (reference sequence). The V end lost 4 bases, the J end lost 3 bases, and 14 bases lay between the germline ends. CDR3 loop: CATSKQQGGTDTQYF. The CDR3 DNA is TGTGCCACCAGCAAGCAACAGGGTGGAACAGATACGCAGTATTTT.

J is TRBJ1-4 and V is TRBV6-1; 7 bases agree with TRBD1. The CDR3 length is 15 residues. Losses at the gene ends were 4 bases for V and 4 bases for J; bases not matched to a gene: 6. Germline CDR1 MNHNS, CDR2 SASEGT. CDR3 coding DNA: TGTGCCAGCAGTGGCGGGACAGCGAATAATGAAAAACTGTTTTTT. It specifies CASSGGTANNEKLFF.

The CDR3 nucleotides read TGCGCCAGCACGGACGGGACAGGGAGTTCTTGGGAGACTGAAGCTTTCTTT. Encoded protein: CASTDGTGSSWETEAFF. This chain uses TRBV5-1 with TRBJ1-1, with TRBD1 matching 9 bases. The CDR3 runs 17 residues. V lost 6 bases to trimming and J lost 5 bases; unmatched junction nucleotides: 17. Germline V gives CDR1 SGHRS, CDR2 YFSETQ.

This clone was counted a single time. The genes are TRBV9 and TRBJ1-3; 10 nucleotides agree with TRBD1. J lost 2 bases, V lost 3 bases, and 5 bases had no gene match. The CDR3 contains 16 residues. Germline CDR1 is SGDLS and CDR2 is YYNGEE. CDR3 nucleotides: TGTGCCAGCAGCGAGGACAGGGGGAGGGCTGGAAACACCATATATTTT. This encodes CASSEDRGRAGNTIYF. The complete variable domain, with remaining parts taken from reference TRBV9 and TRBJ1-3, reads DSGVTQTPKHLITATGQRVTLRCSPRSGDLSVYWYQQSLDQGLQFLIQYYNGEERAKGNILERFSAQQFPDLHSELNLSSLELGDSALYFCASSEDRGRAGNTIYFGEGSWLTVV.

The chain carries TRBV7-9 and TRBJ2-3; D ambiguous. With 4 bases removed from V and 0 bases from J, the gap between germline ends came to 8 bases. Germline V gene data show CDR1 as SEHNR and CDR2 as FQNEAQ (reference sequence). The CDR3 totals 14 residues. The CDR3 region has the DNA TGTGCCAGCAGCTCCCCAGGTAGCACAGATACGCAGTATTTT. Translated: CASSSPGSTDTQYF.

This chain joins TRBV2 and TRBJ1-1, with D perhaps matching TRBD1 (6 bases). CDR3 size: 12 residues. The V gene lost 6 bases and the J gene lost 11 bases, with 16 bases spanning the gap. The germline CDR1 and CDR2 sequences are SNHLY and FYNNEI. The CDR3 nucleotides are TGTGCCAGCAGCCCCTCAGGGGAATCCGCTTTCTTT. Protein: CASSPSGESAFF.

The CDR3 DNA reads TGTGCCAGCTCCACCCTGGGGGCTGGAGGAAACACCATATATTTT. Encoded protein: CASSTLGAGGNTIYF. The chain has TRBV5-4 and TRBJ1-3, with a possible D match to TRBD1 (6 bases). The germline V gene encodes CDR1 SGHNT and CDR2 YYREEE (reference sequence). The CDR3 totals 15 residues. Trimming left V 7 bases short and J 4 bases short, with 18 bases between.

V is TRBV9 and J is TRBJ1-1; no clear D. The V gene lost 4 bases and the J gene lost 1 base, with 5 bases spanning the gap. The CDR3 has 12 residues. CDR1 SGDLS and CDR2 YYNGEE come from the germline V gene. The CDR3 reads CASSPQNTEAFF. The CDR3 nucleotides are TGTGCCAGCAGCCCCCAGAACACTGAAGCTTTCTTT. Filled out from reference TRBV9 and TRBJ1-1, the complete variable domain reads DSGVTQTPKHLITATGQRVTLRCSPRSGDLSVYWYQQSLDQGLQFLIQYYNGEERAKGNILERFSAQQFPDLHSELNLSSLELGDSALYFCASSPQNTEAFFGQGTRLTVV.

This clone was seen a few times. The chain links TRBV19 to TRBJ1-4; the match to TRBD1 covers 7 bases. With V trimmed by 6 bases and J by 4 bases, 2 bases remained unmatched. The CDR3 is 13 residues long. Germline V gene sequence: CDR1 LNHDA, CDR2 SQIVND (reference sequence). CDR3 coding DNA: TGTGCCAGTAGGGGGACAGTTAATGAAAAACTGTTTTTT. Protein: CASRGTVNEKLFF.

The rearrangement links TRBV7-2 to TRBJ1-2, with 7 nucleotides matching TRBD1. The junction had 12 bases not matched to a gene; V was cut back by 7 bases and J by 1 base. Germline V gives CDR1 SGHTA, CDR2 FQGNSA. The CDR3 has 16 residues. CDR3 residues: CASTLQQGYYNYGYTF. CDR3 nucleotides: TGTGCCAGCACTCTCCAACAGGGGTATTATAACTATGGCTACACCTTC.

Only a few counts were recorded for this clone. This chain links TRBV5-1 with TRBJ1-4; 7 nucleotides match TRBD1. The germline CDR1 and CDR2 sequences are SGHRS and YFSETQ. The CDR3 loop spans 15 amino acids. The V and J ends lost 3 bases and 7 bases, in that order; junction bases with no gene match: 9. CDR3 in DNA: TGCGCCAGCAGCTCCTCCAGGGGGAACGGTGAAAAACTGTTTTTT. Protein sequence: CASSSSRGNGEKLFF.

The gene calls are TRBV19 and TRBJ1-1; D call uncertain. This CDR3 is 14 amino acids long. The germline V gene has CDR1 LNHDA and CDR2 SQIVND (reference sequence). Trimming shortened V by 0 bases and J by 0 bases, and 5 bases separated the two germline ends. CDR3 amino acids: CASSIDPVNTEAFF. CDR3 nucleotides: TGTGCCAGTAGTATAGATCCGGTGAACACTGAAGCTTTCTTT.

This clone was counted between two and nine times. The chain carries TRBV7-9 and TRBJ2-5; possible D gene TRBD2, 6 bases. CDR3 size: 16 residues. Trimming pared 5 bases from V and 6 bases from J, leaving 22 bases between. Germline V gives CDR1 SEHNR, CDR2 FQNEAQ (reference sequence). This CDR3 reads CASSHPLRSGVQTQYF. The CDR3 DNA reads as TGTGCCAGCAGCCACCCTCTAAGGTCGGGGGTCCAGACCCAGTACTTC.

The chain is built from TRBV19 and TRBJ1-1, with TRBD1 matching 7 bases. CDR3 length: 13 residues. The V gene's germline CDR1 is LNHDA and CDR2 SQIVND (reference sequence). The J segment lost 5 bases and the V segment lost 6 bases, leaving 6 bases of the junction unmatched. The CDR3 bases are TGTGCCAGTAGGAGAACAGGGGTGACTGAAGCTTTCTTT. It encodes CASRRTGVTEAFF.

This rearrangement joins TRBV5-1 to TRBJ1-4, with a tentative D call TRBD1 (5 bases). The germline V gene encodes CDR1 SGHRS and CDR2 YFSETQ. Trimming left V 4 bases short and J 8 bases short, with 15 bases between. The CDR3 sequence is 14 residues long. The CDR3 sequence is CASSLGGTGEKLFF. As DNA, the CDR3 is TGCGCCAGCAGCCTCGGGGGGACGGGGGAAAAACTGTTTTTT.

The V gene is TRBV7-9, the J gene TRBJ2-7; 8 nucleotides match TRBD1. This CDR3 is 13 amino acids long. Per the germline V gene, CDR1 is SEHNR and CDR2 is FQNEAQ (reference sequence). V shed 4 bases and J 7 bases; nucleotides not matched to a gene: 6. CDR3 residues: CASSYRGSREQYF. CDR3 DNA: TGTGCCAGCAGCTACAGGGGGTCGAGGGAGCAGTACTTC.

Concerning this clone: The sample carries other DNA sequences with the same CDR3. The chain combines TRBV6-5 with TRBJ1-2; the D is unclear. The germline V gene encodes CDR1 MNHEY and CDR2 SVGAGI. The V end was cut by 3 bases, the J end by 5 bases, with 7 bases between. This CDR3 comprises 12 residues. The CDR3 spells CASSYPGYGYTF. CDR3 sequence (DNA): TGTGCCAGCAGTTATCCGGGTTATGGCTACACCTTC.

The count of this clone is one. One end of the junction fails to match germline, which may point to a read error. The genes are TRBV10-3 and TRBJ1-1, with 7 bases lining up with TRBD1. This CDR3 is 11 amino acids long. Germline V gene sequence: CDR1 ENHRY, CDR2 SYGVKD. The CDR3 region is CTIASDREAFF. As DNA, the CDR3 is TGTACCATCGCCTCAGACAGGGAGGCTTTCTTT.

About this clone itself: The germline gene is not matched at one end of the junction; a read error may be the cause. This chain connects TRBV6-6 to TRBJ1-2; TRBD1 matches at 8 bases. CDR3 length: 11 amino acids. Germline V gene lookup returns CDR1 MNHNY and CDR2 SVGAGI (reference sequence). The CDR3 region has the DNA TGTGCCAGCAGTTACGACAGGGGTTACTCCTTC. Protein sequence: CASSYDRGYSF.

This chain's CDR3 is CASERTAVGEQYF. The CDR3 region has the DNA TGTGCCAGCGAGCGGACGGCGGTGGGCGAGCAGTACTTC. The genes are TRBV6-1 and TRBJ2-7; weak D call: TRBD2 (5 bases). The CDR3 loop spans 13 amino acids. The germline gives CDR1 MNHNS, CDR2 SASEGT. Trimming removed 8 bases from V and 6 bases from J, with 17 bases in between.

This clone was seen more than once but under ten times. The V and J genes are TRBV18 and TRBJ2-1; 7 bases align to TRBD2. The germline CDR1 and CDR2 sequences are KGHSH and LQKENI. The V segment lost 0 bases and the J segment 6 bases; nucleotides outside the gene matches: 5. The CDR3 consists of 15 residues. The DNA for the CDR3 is TGTGCCAGCTCACCACCACTCTGGGGGGGCAATGAGCAGTTCTTC. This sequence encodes CASSPPLWGGNEQFF. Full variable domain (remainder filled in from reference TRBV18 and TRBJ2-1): NAGVMQNPRHLVRRRGQEARLRCSPMKGHSHVYWYRQLPEEGLKFMVYLQKENIIDESGMPKERFSAEFPKEGPSILRIQQVVRGDSAAYFCASSPPLWGGNEQFFGPGTRLTVL.

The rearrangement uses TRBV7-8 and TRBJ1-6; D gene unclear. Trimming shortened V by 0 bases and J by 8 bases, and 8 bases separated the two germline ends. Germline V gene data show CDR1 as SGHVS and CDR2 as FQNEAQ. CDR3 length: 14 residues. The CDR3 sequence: CASSLAEGHSPLHF. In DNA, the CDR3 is TGTGCCAGCAGCTTAGCTGAGGGCCATTCACCCCTCCACTTT.